The next 20 T cell receptor beta chains were all read from a single sample in a study of beta chain features in type 1 diabetes. Study-level results: Moderate yet significant TCRB CDR3 shortening was seen in Type 1 diabetes patients in all four CD4+ subsets.

Expressed TCRB transcripts got sequenced, as all isolated RNA was reverse transcribed. Here immunoSEQ multiplex PCR was the method, and the copy in TCRdb shows in-frame clones only, minus some. Of around 160,000 clones in the sample, roughly 65% are singletons; the top ten hold about 0.091%. Which antigens these TCRs recognize remains unknown. The sequenced sample was naive CD4+ T cells from blood. The receptor set was obtained from a man aged 30 to 39 with type 1 diabetes.

The chain carries TRBV7-9 and TRBJ2-7; 8 bases line up with TRBD1. CDR1 and CDR2 from the germline V gene are SEHNR and FQNEAQ (reference sequence). The CDR3 runs to 16 residues. The J segment lost 0 bases and the V segment lost 4 bases, leaving 8 bases of the junction unmatched. The CDR3 sequence: CASSSGTGTYSYEQYF. The CDR3 bases are TGTGCCAGCAGCTCCGGGACAGGAACATACTCCTACGAGCAGTACTTC.

This chain connects TRBV28 to TRBJ2-5; maybe TRBD2 (6 bases). V was clipped by 8 bases and J by 5 bases, with 15 bases between them. This CDR3 spans 13 amino acids. CDR1 MDHEN and CDR2 SYDVKM come from the germline V gene. CDR3 nucleotides: TGTGCCAGCGTAAAGCGGGCCGGGGAGACCCAGTACTTC. It codes for CASVKRAGETQYF.

Here the CDR3 DNA reads TGTGCCAGCAGTTATGGCAGGACGGAAAACATTCAGTACTTC. It encodes CASSYGRTENIQYF. The chain employs TRBV6-5 and TRBJ2-4; unclear D gene. V was pared by 3 bases and J by 5 bases, with 11 bases between. The CDR3 is 14 amino acids. Germline CDR1 is MNHEY and CDR2 is SVGAGI.

The V call is TRBV7-2, the J call TRBJ1-5; D might be TRBD1 (5 bases). V was shortened by 8 bases and J by 7 bases, with 12 bases between the two germline ends. The CDR3 extends over 12 amino acids. Germline V gene sequence: CDR1 SGHTA, CDR2 FQGNSA. The CDR3 nucleotides read TGTGCCAGCGGGGCCTCTATACAGCCCCAGCATTTT. Translating gives CASGASIQPQHF.

This chain uses TRBV12-5 with TRBJ2-1; 9 bases align to TRBD1. Germline CDR1 reads LGHNT; CDR2 reads FRNRAP. This CDR3 region has 17 residues. V shed 1 base, J shed 4 bases, and the junction held 8 bases outside the gene matches. The CDR3 region has the DNA TGTGCTAGTGGTTTGGATCGCGGGACAGGGAAGTACAATGAGCAGTTCTTC. Translating gives CASGLDRGTGKYNEQFF.

The chain is built from TRBV7-9 and TRBJ1-2, with D possibly TRBD1 on 5 matching bases. This CDR3 has 13 amino acids. Germline V gives CDR1 SEHNR, CDR2 FQNEAQ (reference sequence). Between the trimmed V and J ends, which lost 4 bases and 7 bases, there was a span of 13 bases. CDR3 residues: CASSWTQNGGYTF. DNA of the CDR3: TGTGCCAGCAGCTGGACACAGAACGGTGGCTACACCTTC.

This clone was seen a handful of times. V usage is TRBV10-3 and J usage is TRBJ2-1; D is ambiguous. The V gene lost 4 bases and the J gene lost 9 bases, with 10 bases spanning the gap. Germline lookup yields CDR1 ENHRY and CDR2 SYGVKD. The CDR3 runs to 12 residues. CDR3 loop: CAISGSGREQFF. The CDR3 region has the DNA TGTGCCATCAGTGGTAGTGGGCGTGAGCAGTTCTTC.

The V and J genes are TRBV29-1 and TRBJ1-3; no clear D. V was shortened by 4 bases and J by 4 bases, with 17 bases between the two germline ends. CDR1 and CDR2 (germline): SQVTM, ANQGSEA. The CDR3 extends over 15 amino acids. The CDR3 DNA reads as TGCAGCGTTGTTCCCACCCCAAGTCGCGGAAACACCATATATTTT. Translated: CSVVPTPSRGNTIYF.

This chain uses TRBV29-1 with TRBJ1-6; D gene unclear. The CDR3 extends over 11 amino acids. V was pared by 6 bases and J by 15 bases, with 15 bases between. The germline CDR1 and CDR2 sequences are SQVTM and ANQGSEA. The CDR3 region has the DNA TGCAGCGTAAACAGTCCCAAAGTCCTCCACTTT. Encoded protein: CSVNSPKVLHF. The full variable domain, its missing parts supplied by reference TRBV29-1 and TRBJ1-6, is SAVISQKPSRDICQRGTSLTIQCQVDSQVTMMFWYRQQPGQSLTLIATANQGSEATYESGFVIDKFPISRPNLTFSTLTVSNMSPEDSSIYLCSVNSPKVLHFGNGTRLTVT.

This chain joins TRBV28 and TRBJ2-7, with 9 positions matching TRBD1. Per the germline V gene, CDR1 is MDHEN and CDR2 is SYDVKM. The CDR3 covers 14 residues. The ends lost 4 bases at V and 2 bases at J; junction bases unmatched: 3. Here the CDR3 reads CASSSGQGPYEQYF. DNA for the CDR3: TGTGCCAGCAGTTCGGGACAGGGACCCTACGAGCAGTACTTC.

The genes are TRBV25-1 and TRBJ2-7; D not resolved. Trimming removed 2 bases from V and 5 bases from J, with 13 bases in between. The V gene's germline CDR1 is MGHDK and CDR2 SYGVNS. CDR3 length: 14 residues. CDR3: CASSEQLQGNEQYF. The CDR3 nucleotides read TGTGCCAGCAGTGAACAGCTGCAAGGTAACGAGCAGTACTTC.

The chain combines TRBV25-1 with TRBJ2-3; TRBD1 might be the D (5 bases). The V gene's germline CDR1 is MGHDK and CDR2 SYGVNS. V lost 0 bases, J lost 6 bases, and 10 bases lay in between. The CDR3 runs to 14 residues. The CDR3 coding sequence is TGTGCCAGCAGTGAATACAGGGTGTCTGATACGCAGTATTTT. It is translated as CASSEYRVSDTQYF.

This clone was seen only a few times. The chain links TRBV29-1 to TRBJ2-5; 11 nucleotides line up with TRBD2. J gave up 1 base and V 6 bases, and 7 bases lay outside the gene matches. Germline CDR1 is SQVTM and CDR2 is ANQGSEA. There are 15 residues in the CDR3. This chain's CDR3 is CSVGPGLAAQETQYF. Here the CDR3 DNA reads TGCAGCGTGGGTCCGGGACTAGCGGCCCAAGAGACCCAGTACTTC.

The chain couples TRBV13 to TRBJ2-3; 7 bases map to TRBD1. V lost 0 bases to trimming and J lost 1 base; unmatched junction nucleotides: 1. Germline assignment: CDR1 PRHDT and CDR2 FYEKMQ (reference sequence). The CDR3 consists of 15 residues. The CDR3 region has the DNA TGTGCCAGCAGCTTAGGGGACAGGCGCACAGATACGCAGTATTTT. Residues: CASSLGDRRTDTQYF.

Only one count was recorded for this clone. The gene calls are TRBV2 and TRBJ1-2, with D uncertain. CDR3 length equals 14 residues. V was clipped by 3 bases and J by 3 bases, with 11 bases between them. Germline V gene sequence: CDR1 SNHLY, CDR2 FYNNEI. The CDR3 nucleotides are TGTGCCAGCAGTGAGAAGTGGAGCGACTATGGCTACACCTTC. It specifies CASSEKWSDYGYTF.

Only one count was recorded for this clone. This chain connects TRBV29-1 to TRBJ2-3, with D perhaps assigned TRBD1 or TRBD2 (5 bases each). Germline V lookup: CDR1 SQVTM, CDR2 ANQGSEA. This CDR3 region has 13 residues. V lost 6 bases, J lost 1 base, and 11 bases lay in between. CDR3: CSVGDPRTDTQYF. The DNA of the CDR3 is TGCAGCGTAGGGGACCCCCGCACAGATACGCAGTATTTT.

The chain has TRBV20-1 and TRBJ1-2; D uncertain. From germline, CDR1 is DFQATT and CDR2 SNEGSKA (reference sequence). V lost 3 bases, J lost 4 bases, and 6 bases lay in between. The CDR3 runs 11 residues. This CDR3 reads CSASRTYGYTF. The DNA for the CDR3 is TGCAGTGCTAGTAGAACCTATGGCTACACCTTC.

The chain links TRBV7-2 to TRBJ1-5; D ambiguous. The CDR3 is 13 amino acids. V lost 5 bases and J 2 bases, leaving 7 bases between the germline ends. Germline V gives CDR1 SGHTA, CDR2 FQGNSA. The CDR3 loop is CASSPSGNQPQHF. CDR3 sequence (DNA): TGTGCCAGCAGCCCTTCCGGCAATCAGCCCCAGCATTTT. Supplemented by reference TRBV7-2 and TRBJ1-5, the full variable domain reads GAGVSQSPSNKVTEKGKDVELRCDPISGHTALYWYRQSLGQGLEFLIYFQGNSAPDKSGLPSDRFSAERTGGSVSTLTIQRTQQEDSAVYLCASSPSGNQPQHFGDGTRLSIL.

V usage is TRBV6-5 and J usage is TRBJ1-1; D gene uncertain. CDR3 length: 13 amino acids. Germline V gene data show CDR1 as MNHEY and CDR2 as SVGAGI. V lost 4 bases, J lost 1 base, and 7 bases lay in between. DNA of the CDR3: TGTGCCAGCAGTTTACAGCGGAACACTGAAGCTTTCTTT. It codes for CASSLQRNTEAFF.

The chain links TRBV2 to TRBJ2-1, with D perhaps being TRBD1 or TRBD2 (6 bases each). Germline CDR1 SNHLY, CDR2 FYNNEI. V lost 8 bases, J lost 7 bases, and 18 bases lay in between. The CDR3 loop spans 14 amino acids. The CDR3 spells CASGGRQEVNEQFF. The CDR3 DNA is TGTGCCAGCGGGGGGAGACAGGAGGTTAATGAGCAGTTCTTC.